The 21 T cell receptor beta chains presented below share a single source sample, sequenced in a study of T-cell reconstitution after alpha-beta-depleted transplantation in children. These TCRs' antigens remain unknown. Study-wide results and caveats: One year after transplant, T-cell counts and diversity came mostly from newly produced T cells.

The TCRbeta library incorporated unique molecular identifiers. TCRdb re-derived calls from the PCR reads in MiXCR, one entry per CDR3 protein. The sample yields hundreds of thousands of distinct CDR3 sequences, approximately 7.3% seen once. Sequences were derived from peripheral blood, sampled 360 days after TCRalphabeta/CD19-depleted stem cell transplant. The origin of the receptors is a female patient between 2 and 15 years old who had a stem cell transplant for Fanconi anemia, so the T cells may come from the graft donor.

This clonotype was found a few times. This rearrangement joins TRBV5-4 to TRBJ2-7; D is possibly TRBD1 (6 bases). Trimming left V 4 bases short and J 6 bases short, with 14 bases between. Germline-derived CDR1 and CDR2 are SGHNT and YYREEE (reference sequence). The CDR3 is 13 residues long. The CDR3 coding sequence is TGTGCCAGCAGCGGGACACCCGGTGGCGAGCAGTACTTC. Translation: CASSGTPGGEQYF.

This clonotype occurred a few times. The chain has TRBV11-2 and TRBJ2-7; no clear D. This CDR3 spans 13 amino acids. From germline, CDR1 is SGHAT and CDR2 FQNNGV. The ends were cut back, 3 bases at V and 4 bases at J, with 10 bases in the middle. CDR3 region: CASSLRRAYEQYF. Written as DNA, the CDR3 is TGTGCCAGCAGCTTGAGAAGGGCATACGAGCAGTACTTC.

This clonotype was detected many times. The rearrangement uses TRBV5-1 and TRBJ2-7, with D perhaps matching TRBD2 (6 bases). The CDR3 has 17 amino acids. Germline CDR1 reads SGHRS; CDR2 reads YFSETQ. The ends were cut back, 3 bases at V and 0 bases at J, with 19 bases in the middle. The CDR3 DNA reads as TGCGCCAGCAGCTCCTCATCCGGGACTTTGACCTCCTACGAGCAGTACTTC. The encoded protein is CASSSSSGTLTSYEQYF.

This clonotype was detected many times. The gene calls are TRBV7-8 and TRBJ1-4; no reliable D call. This CDR3 comprises 15 residues. V dropped 2 bases and J dropped 7 bases, with 14 bases sitting between them. Germline V gene sequence: CDR1 SGHVS, CDR2 FQNEAQ. As DNA, the CDR3 is TGTGCCAGCAGCTTACCTGGAGCTTTAGGTGAAAAACTGTTTTTT. Its protein product is CASSLPGALGEKLFF.

Many counts were recorded for this clonotype. The genes are TRBV12-3 or TRBV12-4 and TRBJ2-1; possibly TRBD2 for D (6 bases). V gave up 7 bases and J gave up 2 bases, with 9 bases separating them. The CDR3 has 13 amino acids. The CDR3 spells CASNRLAYNEQFF. The CDR3 region has the DNA TGTGCCAGCAACAGACTAGCCTACAATGAGCAGTTCTTC.

This clonotype was recorded a few times. V usage is TRBV20-1 and J usage is TRBJ2-5; D is uncertain. CDR3 length equals 13 residues. Germline values: CDR1 DFQATT, CDR2 SNEGSKA (reference sequence). Trimming stripped 3 bases from V and 5 bases from J, with 13 bases between. Written as DNA, the CDR3 is TGCAGTGCTAGTACCCAGGAGTTCGAGACCCAGTACTTC. This translates into CSASTQEFETQYF.

Only a few counts were recorded for this clonotype. V usage is TRBV12-3 or TRBV12-4 and J usage is TRBJ1-1, with a weak D call TRBD1 (6 bases). The CDR3 loop spans 14 amino acids. V was clipped by 4 bases and J by 4 bases, with 13 bases between them. CDR3 coding DNA: TGTGCCAGCAGTTCCTCGGGGGGGCGCACTGAAGCTTTCTTT. Translation gives CASSSSGGRTEAFF.

This clonotype was observed a few times. The J gene is TRBJ2-7, the V gene TRBV4-2, with 10 positions matching TRBD1. The CDR3 extends over 19 amino acids. CDR1 and CDR2 (germline): LGHNA, YNFKEQ. V shed 6 bases and J 0 bases; nucleotides not matched to a gene: 17. CDR3 DNA: TGTGCCAGCAGTCGGACCGCGGGACAGGGGAGATTTGTCTCCTACGAGCAGTACTTC. It translates to CASSRTAGQGRFVSYEQYF.

At least ten counts were recorded for this clonotype. The rearrangement uses TRBV15 and TRBJ1-1; D is possibly TRBD1 (6 bases). V lost 2 bases and J 2 bases, leaving 12 bases between the germline ends. The CDR3 spans 15 residues. Germline V gene sequence: CDR1 LNHNV, CDR2 YYDKDF (reference sequence). The CDR3 coding sequence is TGTGCCACCAGCAGACGTCAGGGGAGCAACACTGAAGCTTTCTTT. Its translation: CATSRRQGSNTEAFF.

In DNA form, the CDR3 reads TGTGCCAGCAGCTTAGGAGCGGGGTTGGGGGGTACCCAGTACTTC. Protein product: CASSLGAGLGGTQYF. The rearrangement uses TRBV7-2 and TRBJ2-5; the match to TRBD2 covers 7 bases. V trimming: 1 base; J trimming: 8 bases; junction bases outside the gene matches: 10. Germline V gene data show CDR1 as SGHTA and CDR2 as FQGNSA. The CDR3 is 15 residues long.

J is TRBJ2-7 and V is TRBV28; possible D gene TRBD2, 6 bases. Germline CDR1 is MDHEN and CDR2 is SYDVKM. V lost 2 bases and J 6 bases, leaving 17 bases between the germline ends. This CDR3 contains 15 residues. DNA for the CDR3: TGTGCCAGCAGTTTAGTGGGGCAGGGAGGCATCGAGCAGTACTTC. Its protein product is CASSLVGQGGIEQYF.

In this sample, this clonotype turned up many times. The rearrangement joins TRBV12-3 or TRBV12-4 to TRBJ2-5; 14 positions match TRBD2. The CDR3 runs to 15 residues. Trimming cost V 7 bases and J 3 bases; bases outside gene matches: 4. The CDR3: CASTRTSGGKETQYF. CDR3 nucleotides: TGTGCCAGCACACGGACTAGCGGGGGGAAAGAGACCCAGTACTTC.

The rearrangement uses TRBV20-1 and TRBJ2-3; a possible D gene is TRBD1 (6 bases). The length of the CDR3 is 15 residues. Germline V gene lookup returns CDR1 DFQATT and CDR2 SNEGSKA (reference sequence). V lost 3 bases and J 0 bases, leaving 13 bases between the germline ends. As DNA, the CDR3 is TGCAGTGCTAGGGACAGACGATCTAGCACAGATACGCAGTATTTT. Its translation: CSARDRRSSTDTQYF.

In this sample, this clonotype turned up many times. The genes are TRBV29-1 and TRBJ1-2, with D uncertain. The CDR3 is 15 residues long. V was trimmed by 6 bases and J by 2 bases, leaving 19 bases between them. Germline V gene data show CDR1 as SQVTM and CDR2 as ANQGSEA. CDR3 amino acids: CSVLELGSSNYGYTF. The CDR3 nucleotides are TGCAGCGTCCTCGAGCTAGGCTCCTCGAACTATGGCTACACCTTC.

This chain joins TRBV5-1 and TRBJ2-7, with 7 bases aligning to TRBD2. Unmatched junction bases numbered 9, after V lost 5 bases and J lost 1 base. This CDR3 region has 15 residues. The V gene's germline CDR1 is SGHRS and CDR2 YFSETQ. CDR3 nucleotide sequence: TGCGCCAGCAGGCTTATGAGCGGGAAATCCTACGAGCAGTACTTC. This sequence encodes CASRLMSGKSYEQYF.

The V gene is TRBV27, the J gene TRBJ1-2; D is ambiguous. The CDR3 length is 15 residues. The germline V gene encodes CDR1 MNHEY and CDR2 SMNVEV (reference sequence). V shed 5 bases and J shed 4 bases, with 17 bases lying between them. The CDR3 spells CASSPSERQSYGYTF. In nucleotides, the CDR3 is TGTGCCAGCAGTCCATCGGAACGGCAGAGCTATGGCTACACCTTC.

This clonotype was seen at least ten times. This rearrangement joins TRBV12-3 or TRBV12-4 to TRBJ2-1; unclear D gene. CDR3 length equals 13 residues. V lost 3 bases to trimming and J lost 5 bases, with 8 bases between them. The CDR3 DNA is TGTGCCAGCAGTTTCGGTAGGGACAATGAGCAGTTCTTC. It specifies CASSFGRDNEQFF.

In this sample, this clonotype turned up many times. The chain is built from TRBV12-3 or TRBV12-4 and TRBJ2-7; TRBD1 aligns across 8 bases. J gave up 1 base and V 7 bases, and 6 bases lay outside the gene matches. The CDR3 runs 14 residues. CDR3 protein: CASTRGHSSYEQYF. Here the CDR3 DNA reads TGTGCCAGCACCAGGGGGCACAGTTCCTACGAGCAGTACTTC.

This clonotype turned up a few times. The CDR3 sequence is CASSMGLWKETQYF. DNA for the CDR3: TGTGCCAGCAGTATGGGGCTTTGGAAAGAGACCCAGTACTTC. The chain uses TRBV25-1 and TRBJ2-5, with a tentative D call TRBD1 (5 bases). In germline, CDR1 is MGHDK, CDR2 SYGVNS. Trimming cost V 5 bases and J 3 bases, with 13 bases left between them. This CDR3 contains 14 residues.

Ten or more counts support this clonotype. V gene TRBV12-3 or TRBV12-4 combines with J gene TRBJ2-7; a weak D match, TRBD1 (6 bases). V lost 5 bases to trimming and J lost 5 bases, with 13 bases between them. There are 13 residues in the CDR3. The CDR3 coding sequence is TGTGCCAGCAGTACTACAGGGACCCACGAGCAGTACTTC. This sequence encodes CASSTTGTHEQYF.

At least ten counts were recorded for this clonotype. This rearrangement joins TRBV29-1 to TRBJ2-1, with D possibly being TRBD2 (5 bases). Germline V gene data show CDR1 as SQVTM and CDR2 as ANQGSEA. The V and J ends lost 3 bases and 3 bases respectively, with 9 bases between them. The CDR3 runs to 13 residues. DNA of the CDR3: TGCAGCGTTGATTATACTAGCTACAATGAGCAGTTCTTC. Its translation: CSVDYTSYNEQFF.